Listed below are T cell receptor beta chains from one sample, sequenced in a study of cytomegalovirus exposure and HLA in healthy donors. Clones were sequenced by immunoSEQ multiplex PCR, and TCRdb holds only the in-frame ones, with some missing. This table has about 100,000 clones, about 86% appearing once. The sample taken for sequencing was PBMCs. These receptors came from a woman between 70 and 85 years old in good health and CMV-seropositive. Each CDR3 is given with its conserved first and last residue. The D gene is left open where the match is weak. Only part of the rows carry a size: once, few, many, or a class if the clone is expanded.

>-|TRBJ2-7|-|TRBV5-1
TGCGCCAGCAGCCCGAACGCAGGCACCTACGAGCAGTACTTC
CASSPNAGTYEQYF
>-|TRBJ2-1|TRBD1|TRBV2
TGTGCCAGCACCGAACAGGGGGTGGGGAATGAGCAGTTCTTC
CASTEQGVGNEQFF
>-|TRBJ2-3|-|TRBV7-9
TGTGCCAGCAGCCTCTCTAGCATCACAGATACGCAGTATTTT
CASSLSSITDTQYF
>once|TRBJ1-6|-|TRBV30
TGTGCCTGGAACCCTACAGAGTACGATTCACCCCTCCACTTT
CAWNPTEYDSPLHF
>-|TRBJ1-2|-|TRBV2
TGTGCCAGCAGTGAAGCGGAGGGACCGCGCTATGGCTACACCTTC
CASSEAEGPRYGYTF
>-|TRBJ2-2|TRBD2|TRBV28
TGTGCCAGCAGTGCTAGCGGGGGGGGCTCCGGGGAGCTGTTTTTT
CASSASGGGSGELFF
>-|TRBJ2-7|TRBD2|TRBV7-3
TGTGCCAGCAGCTTAATGGGAGCGGGAAACTACGAGCAGTACTTC
CASSLMGAGNYEQYF
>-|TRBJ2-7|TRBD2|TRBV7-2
TGTGCCAGCAGCTTATTGGCGGGAGGGCCAAACGAGCAGTACTTC
CASSLLAGGPNEQYF
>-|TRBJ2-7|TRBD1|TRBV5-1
TGCGCCAGCTCCTCTGTTTGGACAGGGTACGACGAGCAGTACTTC
CASSSVWTGYDEQYF
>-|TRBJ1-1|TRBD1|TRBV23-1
TGCGCCAGCAGGACCCTGGACAGGGATTGTACTGAAGCTTTCTTT
CASRTLDRDCTEAFF
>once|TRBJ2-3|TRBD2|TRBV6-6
TGTGCCAGCAGTTACCCGACTAGCGGGAGCACAGATACGCAGTATTTT
CASSYPTSGSTDTQYF
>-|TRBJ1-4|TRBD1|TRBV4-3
TGCGCCAGCAGCCTACAGGGGGGTGAAAAACTGTTTTTT
CASSLQGGEKLFF
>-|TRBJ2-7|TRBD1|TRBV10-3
TGTGCCATCAGTGAGCCGACCGGGACAGTAGACTTCGAGCAGTACTTC
CAISEPTGTVDFEQYF
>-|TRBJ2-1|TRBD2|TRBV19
TGTGCCAGTACCCGGACTAGCGGGAACTCTTACAATGAGCAGTTCTTC
CASTRTSGNSYNEQFF
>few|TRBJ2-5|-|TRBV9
TGTGCCAGCAGCGGGGACTGGGGGGAGACCCAGTACTTC
CASSGDWGETQYF
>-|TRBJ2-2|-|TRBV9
TGTGCCAGCAGCGTTTCGGGTGGTGACACCGGGGAGCTGTTTTTT
CASSVSGGDTGELFF
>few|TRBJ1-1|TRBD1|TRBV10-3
TGTGCCACAGGGGGCAGGACTGAAGCTTTCTTT
CATGGRTEAFF
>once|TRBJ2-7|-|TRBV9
TGTGCCAGCAGCCCCCGGGGGGCAGGGGCTGGTTACGAGCAGTACTTC
CASSPRGAGAGYEQYF
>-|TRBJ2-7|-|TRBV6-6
TGTGCCAGCAGTTACTCTAGCGGCTACTCCTACGAGCAGTACTTC
CASSYSSGYSYEQYF
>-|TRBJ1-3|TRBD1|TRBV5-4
TGTGCCAGCAACGTACAGGGGAGCTCTGGAAACACCATATATTTT
CASNVQGSSGNTIYF
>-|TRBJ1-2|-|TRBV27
TGTGCCAGCAGTTTATCATCACAGGGAGGGAACTATGGCTACACCTTC
CASSLSSQGGNYGYTF
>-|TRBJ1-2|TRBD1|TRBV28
TGTGCCAGCAGTTTGGGACAGGGGGTCATCTATGGCTACACCTTC
CASSLGQGVIYGYTF